These T cell receptor beta chains were read from a single sample in a study of T cells in localized non-small cell lung cancer. Sequencing was performed with immunoSEQ multiplex PCR; in TCRdb, only in-frame clones are kept and a portion is missing. The data show more than 100,000 clones, with roughly nine tenths seen just once and around 1.7% held by the top ten. This specimen consisted of peripheral blood, obtained before any cancer treatment. Every receptor here comes from a female donor aged 60 or older with stage I lung adenocarcinoma. Each CDR3 is given with its conserved first and last residue. A D gene is named only where the DNA matches it firmly. The size of a clone is reported for some rows only, either as once, few or many, or as a class for expanded clones.

v_gene,d_gene,abundance,j_gene,CDR3nt,CDR3aa
TRBV6-5,NA,NA,TRBJ2-7,TGTGCCAGCAGTTACTCTGGTCGGGACTACGAGCAGTACTTC,CASSYSGRDYEQYF
TRBV30,NA,NA,TRBJ1-5,TGTGCCTGGAGTGTAGCCCCGAGGGATCAGCCCCAGCATTTT,CAWSVAPRDQPQHF
TRBV6-1,TRBD2,NA,TRBJ2-1,TGTGCCAGCAGTGTAACGTCCCTAGCGGGAGTACGGTATGAGCAGTTCTTC,CASSVTSLAGVRYEQFF
TRBV28,TRBD1,NA,TRBJ1-1,TGTGCCAGCAGTTTAGGGGACAGGGGGCGGGTGGCTTTCTTT,CASSLGDRGRVAFF
TRBV6-5,TRBD2,NA,TRBJ2-1,TGTGCCAGCAGTTACTATCCGGCGCAGGGAGGGAATGAGCAGTTCTTC,CASSYYPAQGGNEQFF
TRBV7-6,NA,NA,TRBJ1-4,TGTGCCAGCAGCTTATTGGGTGAAAAACTGTTTTTT,CASSLLGEKLFF
TRBV10-1,NA,once,TRBJ2-2,TGCGCCAGCAAACCTCGAACAGGGACCGGGGAGCTGTTTTTT,CASKPRTGTGELFF
TRBV5-8,NA,NA,TRBJ2-7,TGTGCCAGCAGCAAAAACTACGAGCAGTACTTC,CASSKNYEQYF
TRBV5-1,TRBD2,NA,TRBJ2-1,TGCGCCAGCAGCTTGGATAGCGGGAGGGTTCGTTATGAGCAGTTCTTC,CASSLDSGRVRYEQFF
TRBV7-6,NA,NA,TRBJ2-7,TGTGCCAGCAGCTTAATGGTGAACAGGGCCTACGAGCAGTACTTC,CASSLMVNRAYEQYF
TRBV7-9,NA,NA,TRBJ1-2,TGTGCCAGCAGCTTACAGGGGTACTATGGCTACACCTTC,CASSLQGYYGYTF
TRBV4-1,TRBD2,NA,TRBJ2-7,TGCGCCAGCAGCCAAGCAGGACTAGCGGGACTCCACGAGCAGTACTTC,CASSQAGLAGLHEQYF
TRBV5-4,NA,NA,TRBJ1-4,TGTGCCAGCAGCTTGGCAGGGCCTGGCGGTGAAAAACTGTTTTTT,CASSLAGPGGEKLFF
TRBV5-3,NA,NA,TRBJ2-2,TGTGCCAGAAGCGCTGCCTGTGGAACCGGGGAGCTGTTTTTT,CARSAACGTGELFF
TRBV7-7,TRBD2,NA,TRBJ2-5,TGTGCTAGCAGCCCTACTACTAGCGCCTTAGGAGGGACCCAGTACTTC,CASSPTTSALGGTQYF
TRBV27,NA,NA,TRBJ2-7,TGTGCCAGCAGTCCCATGACAGGCTACGAGCAGTACTTC,CASSPMTGYEQYF
TRBV19,TRBD1,NA,TRBJ2-3,TGTGCCAGTACAGGACAGGGGACAGATACGCAGTATTTT,CASTGQGTDTQYF
TRBV11-3,TRBD2,NA,TRBJ2-1,TGTGCCAGCAGCTTGGGCGTAGCGGGAGGCGGAATGGATGAGCAGTTCTTC,CASSLGVAGGGMDEQFF
TRBV5-4,TRBD1,NA,TRBJ1-2,TGTGCCAGCAGCAGTGGACAGGGGTTCTATGGCTACACCTTC,CASSSGQGFYGYTF
TRBV5-5,NA,NA,TRBJ1-1,TGTGCCAGCAGCTTGTGGACGAACACTGAAGCTTTCTTT,CASSLWTNTEAFF
TRBV11-3,NA,NA,TRBJ2-3,TGTGCCAGCAGCTTAAGTTTGGAGGATACGCAGTATTTT,CASSLSLEDTQYF
TRBV10-2,TRBD2,NA,TRBJ2-1,TGCGCCAGCAGTGAAGCGGGAGGATCCTACAATGAGCAGTTCTTC,CASSEAGGSYNEQFF
TRBV5-4,NA,NA,TRBJ2-1,TGTGCCAGCAGCTTACCGGGACCATCTTCGAATGAGCAGTTCTTC,CASSLPGPSSNEQFF
TRBV7-3,TRBD2,NA,TRBJ2-3,TGTGCCAGCAGCTTGGGACTAGCGGGAGGGCCGTTGGATACGCAGTATTTT,CASSLGLAGGPLDTQYF
TRBV6-6,NA,NA,TRBJ1-1,TGTGCCAGCACTACACTACCGAACACTGAAGCTTTCTTT,CASTTLPNTEAFF
TRBV6-1,NA,NA,TRBJ1-5,TGTGCCAGCAGTGAAGCACCACATCAGCCCCAGCATTTT,CASSEAPHQPQHF
TRBV7-9,NA,NA,TRBJ2-1,TGTGCCAGCAGCTTTGTTTTGGGGGGAGTCAATGAGCAGTTCTTC,CASSFVLGGVNEQFF
TRBV30,TRBD1,few,TRBJ1-5,TGTGCCTGGAGTCTGACAGGGGTTGATCAGCCCCAGCATTTT,CAWSLTGVDQPQHF
TRBV14,NA,NA,TRBJ2-3,TGTGCCAGCAGCCAGCGGGACCTCACAGATACGCAGTATTTT,CASSQRDLTDTQYF
TRBV28,NA,once,TRBJ2-2,TGTGCCAGCAGTTTATCTCGGATTAACACCGGGGAGCTGTTTTTT,CASSLSRINTGELFF
TRBV9,TRBD2,NA,TRBJ2-5,TGTGCCAGCAGCGTAGGACCCGGGACTAGCGGGAGGTACCAAGAGACCCAGTACTTC,CASSVGPGTSGRYQETQYF
TRBV29-1,NA,NA,TRBJ2-7,TGCAGCGTTGTTGTCAGGACGTCCTACGAGCAGTACTTC,CSVVVRTSYEQYF
TRBV7-8,NA,NA,TRBJ1-1,TGTGCCAGCAGCACCCAAGTCGGGGGCGGAGAAGCTTTCTTT,CASSTQVGGGEAFF
TRBV5-1,NA,few,TRBJ1-4,TGCGCCAGCAGCTTGGACAGGGTCGGTCGTGAAAAACTGTTTTTT,CASSLDRVGREKLFF
TRBV6-5,NA,NA,TRBJ1-2,TGTGCCAGCAGTTTGGACGGTTCTAGAGGCTACACCTTC,CASSLDGSRGYTF